Sequencing of this T cell receptor (beta chain) was carried out in a study of spatial heterogeneity in lung cancer. Across the whole study: Detected sequences consistently included more beta-chain ones than alpha-chain ones.

Every TCR cDNA molecule carried a tag that served as a unique molecular identifier. TCRdb reprocessed the 5' RACE reads with MiXCR, giving one entry per CDR3 protein. The sample includes approximately 6,900 distinct CDR3 sequences, around 3.6% of them seen just once. The time point denotes: sample taken at primary tumor resection. Unsorted tumor, nontumor lung tissue or cryopreserved PBMC supplied the whole RNA. This clonotype has at least ten counts. The library was designed around alpha chains, so this beta chain is a stray read whose abundance carries little weight. CDR3 size: 12 residues. With 7 bases removed from V and 3 bases from J, the gap between germline ends came to 8 bases. Germline loops: CDR1 SGHDT, CDR2 YYEEEE.

Sequencing was performed on normal lung tissue next to the tumor, taken at surgery. The TCR originated in a female donor with early-stage non-small cell lung cancer. This chain connects TRBV5-6 to TRBJ1-5; TRBD1 is a possible D gene (6 bases). Here the CDR3 DNA reads TGTGCCAGCCAGGGGAACAATCAGCCCCAGCATTTT. It translates to CASQGNNQPQHF.